These 17 T cell receptor beta chains originate from one sample sequenced in a study of breast tumors, draining lymph nodes, adjacent tissues. MiXCR, applied by TCRdb to the multiplex PCR reads, yields one record per CDR3 protein. The repertoire includes some 250,000 distinct CDR3 sequences, less than 40% of them detected once, and about 3.3% sits in the top ten. Samples came from axillary lymph nodes draining the breast cancer. The sequencing input was axillary lymph node tissue. Receptors were obtained from a female donor with breast cancer. Some clones in this sample may be carry-over from other donors' samples.

The CDR3 DNA sequence: TGCGCCAGCAGCTCGACTAGACAGGCAAACCTAGCCAAAAACATTCAGTACTTC. Translating it yields CASSSTRQANLAKNIQYF. The V and J genes are TRBV5-1 and TRBJ2-4, with D perhaps being TRBD1 or TRBD2 (6 bases each). The V and J ends lost 3 bases and 0 bases respectively, with 19 bases between them. CDR1 is SGHRS, CDR2 YFSETQ, per germline. The CDR3 covers 18 residues.

On this clonotype itself: A much more abundant neighbour one base away suggests this may be a read error. The chain couples TRBV11-2 to TRBJ2-7; D might be TRBD1 (6 bases). The CDR3 loop spans 13 amino acids. The germline V gene encodes CDR1 SGHAT and CDR2 FQNNGV. Trimming took off 4 bases at V and 6 bases at J, with 13 bases between the two ends. The CDR3 here is CASSWTDYSEQYF. CDR3 DNA: TGTGCCAGCAGCTGGACAGATTACTCCGAGCAGTACTTC.

Many counts were recorded for this clonotype. The chain employs TRBV5-1 and TRBJ2-7; no clear D gene. The CDR3 is made up of 15 amino acids. Per the germline V gene, CDR1 is SGHRS and CDR2 is YFSETQ. Trimming removed 1 base from V and 0 bases from J, with 11 bases in between. This CDR3 reads CASSLRLESSYEQYF. The CDR3 DNA reads as TGCGCCAGCAGCTTGCGGTTGGAGAGCTCCTACGAGCAGTACTTC. Full variable domain (remainder filled in from reference TRBV5-1 and TRBJ2-7): KAGVTQTPRYLIKTRGQQVTLSCSPISGHRSVSWYQQTPGQGLQFLFEYFSETQRNKGNFPGRFSGRQFSNSRSEMNVSTLELGDSALYLCASSLRLESSYEQYFGPGTRLTVT.

In its sample, this clonotype was seen a few times. The rearrangement links TRBV6-1 to TRBJ1-5; D perhaps matches TRBD1 (5 bases). This CDR3 has 14 amino acids. Germline values: CDR1 MNHNS, CDR2 SASEGT. Trimming cost V 8 bases and J 6 bases, with 17 bases left between them. The chain's CDR3 is CASLRQGVGQPQHF. CDR3 sequence (DNA): TGTGCCAGCCTTAGGCAGGGCGTGGGTCAGCCCCAGCATTTT.

This clonotype has ten or more counts. This chain uses TRBV7-6 with TRBJ1-5; no clear D gene. Germline V lookup: CDR1 SGHVS, CDR2 FNYEAQ. This CDR3 contains 14 residues. Between the trimmed V and J ends, which lost 2 bases and 7 bases, there was a span of 12 bases. The CDR3 loop is CASSLNEGDQPQHF. CDR3 in DNA: TGTGCCAGCAGCTTAAATGAGGGAGACCAGCCCCAGCATTTT.

This clonotype has a count of ten or more. The rearrangement joins TRBV7-9 to TRBJ2-3, with 13 bases fitting TRBD2. CDR3 length: 17 amino acids. CDR1 is SEHNR, CDR2 FQNEAQ, per germline (reference sequence). V was clipped by 1 base and J by 2 bases; unmatched bases: 3. This CDR3 reads CASSLEGTSGVTDTQYF. The CDR3 DNA reads as TGTGCCAGCAGCTTAGAAGGGACTAGCGGGGTCACAGATACGCAGTATTTT.

The chain combines TRBV7-9 with TRBJ1-1; weak D call: TRBD1 (5 bases). The germline V gene has CDR1 SEHNR and CDR2 FQNEAQ (reference sequence). V was cut by 0 bases and J by 1 base, with 9 bases left in between. The CDR3 has 15 residues. The CDR3 DNA follows: TGTGCCAGCAGCTTAGCCCCAGGGCCGAACACTGAAGCTTTCTTT. Protein sequence: CASSLAPGPNTEAFF.

This clonotype was observed many times. The chain links TRBV20-1 to TRBJ2-7, with D uncertain. The V end was cut by 0 bases, the J end by 2 bases, with 8 bases between. CDR3 size: 13 residues. The germline V gene encodes CDR1 DFQATT and CDR2 SNEGSKA (reference sequence). CDR3 residues: CSARDRSTYEQYF. CDR3 nucleotide sequence: TGCAGTGCTAGAGATAGGTCAACCTACGAGCAGTACTTC.

This chain uses TRBV6-2 or TRBV6-3 with TRBJ2-7; 10 bases align to TRBD2. Germline values: CDR1 MNHEY, CDR2 SVGEGT. The length of the CDR3 is 15 residues. V shed 8 bases and J 1 base; nucleotides not matched to a gene: 8. The CDR3 protein is CASRPPSGSSYEQYF. In DNA, the CDR3 is TGTGCCAGCCGACCCCCTAGCGGGAGTTCCTACGAGCAGTACTTC.

This clonotype was recorded many times. V usage is TRBV20-1 and J usage is TRBJ2-7; D not certain. The V gene lost 0 bases and the J gene lost 2 bases, with 11 bases spanning the gap. The CDR3 is 14 amino acids. Per the germline V gene, CDR1 is DFQATT and CDR2 is SNEGSKA (reference sequence). The CDR3 spells CSARDSRFAYEQYF. The CDR3 nucleotides are TGCAGTGCTAGAGATTCTCGATTCGCCTACGAGCAGTACTTC.

This clonotype was counted many times. This chain uses TRBV6-2 or TRBV6-3 with TRBJ2-3; maybe TRBD2 (6 bases). V was shortened by 6 bases and J by 0 bases, with 13 bases between the two germline ends. The CDR3 sequence is 15 residues long. The V gene's germline CDR1 is MNHEY and CDR2 SVGEGT. CDR3 DNA: TGTGCCAGCAGCCACGTGACTAGTAGCACAGATACGCAGTATTTT. Translating gives CASSHVTSSTDTQYF.

This clonotype was picked up a small number of times. The gene calls are TRBV20-1 and TRBJ2-4; 9 nucleotides line up with TRBD1. The CDR3 sequence is 15 residues long. The ends lost 2 bases at V and 3 bases at J; junction bases unmatched: 5. Per germline, CDR1 DFQATT and CDR2 SNEGSKA (reference sequence). CDR3 residues: CSARNDRGGKNIQYF. The DNA for the CDR3 is TGCAGTGCTAGAAACGACAGGGGGGGCAAAAACATTCAGTACTTC.

As to this clonotype: A read error may be the cause here, since a much bigger clone is one base away. This chain links TRBV5-1 with TRBJ2-3; maybe TRBD2 (6 bases). The CDR3 runs to 14 residues. CDR1 SGHRS and CDR2 YFSETQ come from the germline V gene. In nucleotides, the CDR3 is TGCGCCAGCAGCCCCGGGACTCGCACAGATACGCTGTATTTT. Amino acid sequence: CASSPGTRTDTLYF.

This clonotype was picked up a small number of times. This chain joins TRBV4-1 and TRBJ2-1, with 8 bases identical to TRBD2. V shed 4 bases, J shed 9 bases, and the junction held 11 bases outside the gene matches. Germline CDR1 and CDR2: MGHRA and YSYEKL. CDR3 size: 15 residues. The CDR3 sequence is CASSRGGLAAFEQFF. The CDR3 DNA follows: TGCGCCAGCAGCCGAGGCGGACTAGCCGCTTTTGAGCAGTTCTTC.

This clonotype has only a few counts. The rearrangement joins TRBV3-1 to TRBJ2-3, with 13 nucleotides matching TRBD2. Germline CDR1 and CDR2: LGHDT and YNNKEL (reference sequence). CDR3 length: 15 amino acids. Trimming removed 3 bases from V and 7 bases from J; junction bases left unmatched: 4. The CDR3 nucleotides are TGTGCCAGCAGCCATGGGACTAGCGGGGCCTATACGCAGTATTTT. Translated, it gives CASSHGTSGAYTQYF.

This clonotype was recorded at least ten times. The chain recombines TRBV7-9 with TRBJ2-1; possible D gene TRBD2, 6 bases. Trimming took off 5 bases at V and 9 bases at J, with 20 bases between the two ends. Germline-derived CDR1 and CDR2 are SEHNR and FQNEAQ (reference sequence). The CDR3 length is 15 residues. CDR3 protein: CASSRPGLPTPEQFF. Written as DNA, the CDR3 is TGTGCCAGCAGCCGACCGGGACTCCCAACCCCTGAGCAGTTCTTC.

This clonotype showed up many times. The rearrangement joins TRBV30 to TRBJ2-6, with 10 bases that match TRBD1. V was pared by 5 bases and J by 4 bases, with 2 bases of the junction left unmatched. CDR1 and CDR2 from the germline V gene are GTSNPN and SVGIG (reference sequence). This CDR3 is built from 14 residues. CDR3 bases: TGTGCCTGGGGGACAGGGGAGGGGGCCAACGTCCTGACTTTC. Protein product: CAWGTGEGANVLTF.